The 27 T cell receptor beta chains listed next were all sequenced from one sample in a study of breast tumors, draining lymph nodes, adjacent tissues. Axillary draining lymph nodes of breast cancer patients supplied the node samples. MiXCR, applied by TCRdb to the multiplex PCR reads, yields one record per CDR3 protein. The sample includes 200,000 or so distinct CDR3 sequences, approximately 31% of them seen just once. Sequences were obtained from axillary lymph node tissue. The source is a female donor with breast cancer. Some clones in this sample may be carry-over from other donors' samples.

In this sample, this clonotype turned up many times. It may be a read error: a sequence one base away is much more abundant. Likely a read error: the CDR3 ends without its conserved phenylalanine or tryptophan. V gene TRBV7-3 combines with J gene TRBJ2-5; unclear D gene. The CDR3 spans 14 residues. Germline CDR1 is SGHTA and CDR2 is FQGTGA. Trimming removed 0 bases from V and 2 bases from J, with 7 bases in between. The CDR3 nucleotides are TGTGCCAGCAGCTTAACGGGAAGGCAAGAGACCCAGTACCTC. It codes for CASSLTGRQETQYL.

In the case of this clonotype: The CDR3 does not end in the conserved phenylalanine or tryptophan, so this is likely a read error. It is unclear where the CDR3 begins or ends on the DNA, so no DNA is shown, and the CDR3 is as TCRdb lists it. The chain is built from TRBV20-1 and TRBJ1-6. Both ends counted, the CDR3 spans 10 residues. Germline CDR1 is DFQATT and CDR2 is SNEGSKA (reference sequence). The CDR3 loop is CSARDAPPTS.

The rearrangement links TRBV24-1 to TRBJ2-5; 11 bases match TRBD1. The closer fit of TRBJ2-7 to the DNA end suggests the J call may be wrong. Per germline, CDR1 KGHDR and CDR2 SFDVKD. This CDR3 spans 15 amino acids. This CDR3 is CATSDPGQGDNEQYF. For the CDR3, the DNA is TGTGCCACCAGTGATCCGGGACAGGGGGACAACGAGCAGTACTTC.

This clonotype came up many times. The genes are TRBV18 and TRBJ1-2; no firm D call. The CDR3 is 12 residues long. Trimming stripped 4 bases from V and 7 bases from J, with 10 bases between. From germline, CDR1 is KGHSH and CDR2 LQKENI. This chain's CDR3 is CASSRSEGGYTF. The CDR3, as DNA: TGTGCCAGCTCACGTAGCGAGGGTGGCTACACCTTC.

This clonotype was found many times. The J gene is TRBJ1-6, the V gene TRBV4-1; D is possibly TRBD1 (6 bases). This CDR3 comprises 16 residues. The germline V gene has CDR1 MGHRA and CDR2 YSYEKL. V lost 0 bases, J lost 7 bases, and 13 bases lay in between. This CDR3 is CASSQEQGQRNSPLHF. For the CDR3, the DNA is TGCGCCAGCAGCCAAGAGCAAGGACAGAGAAATTCACCCCTCCACTTT.

This clonotype turned up a few times. A much larger clone lies one base from this, so it may be a read error. The chain combines TRBV5-5 with TRBJ2-5; a weak D match, TRBD1 (5 bases). V lost 0 bases and J 3 bases, leaving 9 bases between the germline ends. The CDR3 extends over 14 amino acids. Germline V gene sequence: CDR1 SGHKS, CDR2 YYEKEE (reference sequence). The CDR3 DNA reads as TGTGCCAGCAGCTTGGAAGGGGCAGAAGAGACCCAGTACTTC. Its protein is CASSLEGAEETQYF.

This clonotype has just a few counts. This chain links TRBV29-1 with TRBJ1-1, with 8 bases matching TRBD1. The CDR3 spans 13 residues. V lost 5 bases and J lost 1; bases outside the gene matches: 3. Germline loops: CDR1 SQVTM, CDR2 ANQGSEA. DNA for the CDR3: TGCAGCGTTCAACAGGGGGAGAACACTGAAGCTTTCTTT. Encoded protein: CSVQQGENTEAFF.

At least ten counts were recorded for this clonotype. This chain links TRBV20-1 with TRBJ2-1; D is unresolved. V lost 0 bases, J lost 2 bases, and 8 bases lay in between. Germline CDR1 DFQATT, CDR2 SNEGSKA (reference sequence). The length of the CDR3 is 14 residues. As DNA, the CDR3 is TGCAGTGCTAGAGAATTTGGCCCCTACAATGAGCAGTTCTTC. The encoded protein is CSAREFGPYNEQFF.

Comments on this clonotype: The conserved phenylalanine or tryptophan is not found at the CDR3 terminus, so this likely reflects a read error. The DNA is omitted, as the CDR3 cannot be located on it reliably, and the CDR3 follows TCRdb's listing. The V call is TRBV20-1, the J call TRBJ2-5; the table's D call, TRBD2, was not checked against the DNA. CDR1 DFQATT and CDR2 SNEGSKA come from the germline V gene (reference sequence). From its first to its last residue, the CDR3 has 11 amino acids. The CDR3 reads CSARALAGTNT.

The table lists this clonotype with a count of one. The V gene is TRBV2, the J gene TRBJ1-2; D is ambiguous. Deletions cut 2 bases from V and 9 bases from J, with 22 bases between. Germline values: CDR1 SNHLY, CDR2 FYNNEI. This CDR3 has 16 residues. CDR3 in amino acids: CASSEFQNTEAISYTF. In DNA form, the CDR3 reads TGTGCCAGCAGTGAATTCCAAAACACTGAAGCTATAAGCTACACCTTC. Together with reference TRBV2 and TRBJ1-2, the CDR3 gives the full variable domain: EPEVTQTPSHQVTQMGQEVILRCVPISNHLYFYWYRQILGQKVEFLVSFYNNEISEKSEIFDDQFSVERPDGSNFTLKIRSTKLEDSAMYFCASSEFQNTEAISYTFGSGTRLTVV.

This clonotype was detected ten times or more. The chain is built from TRBV24-1 and TRBJ2-2; D unclear. Deletions cut 3 bases from V and 3 bases from J, with 4 bases between. This CDR3 has 13 residues. Germline lookup yields CDR1 KGHDR and CDR2 SFDVKD. Here the CDR3 reads CATSDMDTGELFF. DNA of the CDR3: TGTGCCACCAGTGATATGGACACCGGGGAGCTGTTTTTT.

This clonotype was recorded many times. This chain links TRBV2 with TRBJ1-5; unclear D gene. This CDR3 has 13 residues. CDR1 SNHLY and CDR2 FYNNEI come from the germline V gene. V was pared by 2 bases and J by 7 bases, with 9 bases between. The CDR3 protein is CASSELELQPQHF. The CDR3 coding sequence is TGTGCCAGCAGTGAACTGGAACTCCAGCCCCAGCATTTT. The variable domain in full, completed from reference TRBV2 and TRBJ1-5, reads EPEVTQTPSHQVTQMGQEVILRCVPISNHLYFYWYRQILGQKVEFLVSFYNNEISEKSEIFDDQFSVERPDGSNFTLKIRSTKLEDSAMYFCASSELELQPQHFGDGTRLSIL.

This clonotype was observed many times. The J gene is TRBJ2-7, the V gene TRBV3-1; no clear D. The CDR3 extends over 15 amino acids. Trimming removed 2 bases at V and 3 bases at J, with 14 bases between. The germline CDR1 and CDR2 sequences are LGHDT and YNNKEL (reference sequence). CDR3 loop: CASSQRVAPGYEQYF. CDR3 in DNA: TGTGCCAGCAGCCAAAGGGTCGCCCCGGGCTACGAGCAGTACTTC.

A word on this clonotype: A much larger clone differs from this one at a single base, so this may be a read error. The chain couples TRBV3-1 to TRBJ2-5, with 7 bases that match TRBD2. The CDR3 has 14 residues. Trimming took 1 base from V and 5 from J; bases not matched to a gene: 4. CDR1 is LGHDT and CDR2 is YNNKEL in the germline V gene (reference sequence). The CDR3 sequence is CASSQGRGEETQYF. The CDR3 nucleotides are TGTGCCAGCAGCCAAGGTCGGGGGGAGGAGACCCAGTACTTC.

This clonotype came up a few times. The chain couples TRBV6-1 to TRBJ2-4; the D gene could be TRBD1 or TRBD2 (6 bases each). CDR1 and CDR2 (germline): MNHNS, SASEGT. V lost 2 bases, J lost 7 bases, and 21 bases lay in between. CDR3 length: 17 amino acids. The CDR3 bases are TGTGCCAGCAGTGAATCGGTTTGGGCAGGGGCGGGGAACATTCAGTACTTC. Amino acid sequence: CASSESVWAGAGNIQYF.

This clonotype was seen a handful of times. The CDR3 reads CASRGTVYF. CDR3 DNA: TGTGCCAGCAGGGGAACCGTATACTTC. The chain joins TRBV6-5 to TRBJ2-4, with no clear D. Germline CDR1 is MNHEY and CDR2 is SVGAGI. CDR3 length: 9 amino acids. The ends were cut back, 6 bases at V and 16 bases at J, with 10 bases in the middle.

Ten or more counts support this clonotype. V gene TRBV6-5 combines with J gene TRBJ1-3; D remains unclear. The ends were cut back, 0 bases at V and 4 bases at J, with 10 bases in the middle. CDR1 is MNHEY and CDR2 is SVGAGI in the germline V gene. This CDR3 is built from 15 residues. The CDR3 bases are TGTGCCAGCAGTTACTCGAAACAGAAAGGAAACACCATATATTTT. Translation gives CASSYSKQKGNTIYF.

There are many counts of this clonotype. The genes are TRBV6-6 and TRBJ1-6, with 7 positions matching TRBD1. This CDR3 has 14 amino acids. With V trimmed by 5 bases and J by 8 bases, 6 bases remained unmatched. Germline loops: CDR1 MNHNY, CDR2 SVGAGI (reference sequence). The CDR3: CASSHGTAYSPLHF. Written as DNA, the CDR3 is TGTGCCAGCAGTCACGGGACAGCTTATTCACCCCTCCACTTT.

In regard to this clonotype: A much larger clone lies one base from this, so it may be a read error. This sequence joins TRBV12-3 or TRBV12-4 and TRBJ2-1; the D gene could be TRBD1 or TRBD2 (7 bases each). The CDR3 runs 15 residues. The V and J ends lost 6 bases and 0 bases respectively, with 12 bases between them. For the CDR3, the DNA is TGTGCCAGCAGCCAGGGGGGGAGCTCCTACAATGAGCAGTTCTTC. Protein: CASSQGGSSYNEQFF.

In its sample, this clonotype was seen many times. V and J are TRBV6-4 and TRBJ2-5, with TRBD1 as a possible D gene (6 bases). Trimming cost V 6 bases and J 3 bases, with 14 bases left between them. Germline CDR1 is MRHNA and CDR2 is SNTAGT. This CDR3 has 14 residues. The CDR3 bases are TGTGCCAGCAGCCGGGACAACGCGAAAGAGACCCAGTACTTC. Protein: CASSRDNAKETQYF.

There are many counts of this clonotype. The chain employs TRBV7-9 and TRBJ2-1, with TRBD2 matching 10 bases. Germline V gives CDR1 SEHNR, CDR2 FQNEAQ (reference sequence). The CDR3 sequence is 16 residues long. V lost 4 bases, J lost 6 bases, and 9 bases stayed unmatched. The CDR3 reads CASSSLSGGGSNEQFF. CDR3 bases: TGTGCCAGCAGCTCCCTGAGCGGGGGGGGTTCCAATGAGCAGTTCTTC.

This clonotype was seen at least ten times. This rearrangement joins TRBV6-2 or TRBV6-3 to TRBJ2-1; D possibly corresponds to TRBD1 (5 bases). Germline lookup yields CDR1 MNHEY and CDR2 SVGEGT. Trimming left V 6 bases short and J 6 bases short, with 9 bases between. The CDR3 runs 12 residues. Written as DNA, the CDR3 is TGTGCCAGCAGGGAAAGGGGCAATGAGCAGTTCTTC. This codes for CASRERGNEQFF.

This chain joins TRBV19 and TRBJ2-3; 15 nucleotides line up with TRBD2. This CDR3 region has 17 residues. CDR1 is LNHDA, CDR2 SQIVND, per germline (reference sequence). The ends lost 5 bases at V and 5 bases at J; junction bases unmatched: 8. CDR3 sequence: CASSLKSGLAGGDTQYF. DNA of the CDR3: TGTGCCAGTAGTCTAAAATCGGGACTAGCGGGAGGAGATACGCAGTATTTT.

This clonotype was counted many times. CDR3 DNA sequence: TGTGCCAGCAGCTTAGGGGGACAGGTTAATGAAAAACTGTTTTTT. Residues: CASSLGGQVNEKLFF. The V call is TRBV7-9, the J call TRBJ1-4, with 8 bases that match TRBD1. The CDR3 length is 15 residues. After removal of 1 base from V and 4 bases from J, the junction contained 2 bases not matched to a gene. The germline gives CDR1 SEHNR, CDR2 FQNEAQ (reference sequence).

In this sample, this clonotype turned up a few times. The chain is built from TRBV3-1 and TRBJ2-6; TRBD1 agrees at 8 bases. The V and J ends lost 8 bases and 0 bases, in that order; junction bases with no gene match: 9. The CDR3 is made up of 17 amino acids. Germline V gene lookup returns CDR1 LGHDT and CDR2 YNNKEL (reference sequence). The CDR3 reads CASSPGTGPSGANVLTF. In nucleotides, the CDR3 is TGTGCCAGCTCACCTGGGACAGGCCCCTCTGGGGCCAACGTCCTGACTTTC.

This clonotype was counted at least ten times. The chain carries TRBV4-3 and TRBJ1-5; no clear D. The CDR3 totals 15 residues. CDR1 LGHNA and CDR2 YSLEER come from the germline V gene. Trimming shortened V by 0 bases and J by 4 bases, and 10 bases separated the two germline ends. The CDR3 here is CASSQDLRGNQPQHF. The CDR3 coding sequence is TGCGCCAGCAGCCAAGATCTGCGGGGAAATCAGCCCCAGCATTTT.

This clonotype occurred a few times. This chain joins TRBV5-1 and TRBJ1-1; 9 bases map to TRBD1. V lost 4 bases and J lost 0; bases outside the gene matches: 4. The CDR3 is made up of 15 amino acids. Germline CDR1 SGHRS, CDR2 YFSETQ. This CDR3 is CASSIGTGLNTEAFF. DNA of the CDR3: TGCGCCAGCAGCATTGGGACAGGGTTGAACACTGAAGCTTTCTTT.